Included here is one T cell receptor beta chain sequence, with context. Repertoires were generated with immunoSEQ multiplex PCR, while TCRdb's copy carries only in-frame clones and drops some. The repertoire consists of about 150,000 clones, with about 88% occurring once and the leading ten covering around 11%. Specified time point: baseline pretreatment blood. Regarding treatment: 15 Gy SBRT to primary tumor, nephrectomy 4 weeks later. Blood was sampled at baseline, 2 weeks and 4 weeks after SBRT. The patient's renal cell carcinoma had clear cell pathology. This sample stems from a study of radiation and T cells in renal cell carcinoma. The CDR3 has 14 residues. Germline V lookup: CDR1 SEHNR, CDR2 FQNEAQ (reference sequence). The ends were cut back, 8 bases at V and 7 bases at J, with 18 bases in the middle.

This rearrangement joins TRBV7-9 to TRBJ1-5; D perhaps matches TRBD1 (6 bases). This receptor was identified in a woman aged 50 to 60 with renal cell carcinoma. The sequences come from blood, collected from a patient whose treatment included radiotherapy and nephrectomy. CDR3 DNA sequence: TGTGCCAGCGCGAGGGGGGGCGCGGGCCAGCCCCAGCATTTT. It specifies CASARGGAGQPQHF.